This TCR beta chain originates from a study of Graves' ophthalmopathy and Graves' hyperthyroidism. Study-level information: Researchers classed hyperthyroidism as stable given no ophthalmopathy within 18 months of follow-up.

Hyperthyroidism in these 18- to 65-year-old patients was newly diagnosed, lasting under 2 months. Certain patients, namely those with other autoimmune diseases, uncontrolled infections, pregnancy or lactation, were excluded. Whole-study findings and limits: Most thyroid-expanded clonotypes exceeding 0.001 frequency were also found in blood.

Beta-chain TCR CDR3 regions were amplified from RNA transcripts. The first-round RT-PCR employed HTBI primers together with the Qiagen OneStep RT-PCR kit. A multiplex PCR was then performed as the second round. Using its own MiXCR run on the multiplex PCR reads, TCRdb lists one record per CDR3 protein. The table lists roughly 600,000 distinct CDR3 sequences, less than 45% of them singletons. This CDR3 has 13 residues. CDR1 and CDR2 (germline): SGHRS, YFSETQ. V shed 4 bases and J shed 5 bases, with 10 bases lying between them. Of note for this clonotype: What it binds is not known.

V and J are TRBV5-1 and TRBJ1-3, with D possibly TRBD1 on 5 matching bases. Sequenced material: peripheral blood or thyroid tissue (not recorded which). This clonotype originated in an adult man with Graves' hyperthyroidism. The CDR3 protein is CASSPGHRNTIYF. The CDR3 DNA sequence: TGCGCCAGCAGCCCTGGACATCGAAACACCATATATTTT.